The T cell receptor (beta chain) described here comes from a study of spatial heterogeneity in lung cancer. Specified time point: sample taken at primary tumor resection. This clonotype occurred a few times. V lost 6 bases, J lost 4 bases, and 13 bases lay in between. The CDR3 is 14 amino acids. Germline V gives CDR1 KGHSH, CDR2 LQKENI. Each CDR3 protein gets one entry after TCRdb re-called the 5' RACE reads with MiXCR. The table records 7,500 to 10,000 distinct CDR3 sequences, 15% to 19% of them present only once. The source material was normal lung tissue next to the tumor, sampled at surgery. This sequence originates from a male donor with early-stage non-small cell lung cancer. This chain joins TRBV18 and TRBJ1-5; D might be TRBD1 (6 bases). The CDR3 sequence is CASSEIQGNQPQHF. CDR3 nucleotide sequence: TGTGCCAGCTCGGAGATTCAGGGGAATCAGCCCCAGCATTTT. Variable domain in full (rest from reference TRBV18 and TRBJ1-5): NAGVMQNPRHLVRRRGQEARLRCSPMKGHSHVYWYRQLPEEGLKFMVYLQKENIIDESGMPKERFSAEFPKEGPSILRIQQVVRGDSAAYFCASSEIQGNQPQHFGDGTRLSIL.